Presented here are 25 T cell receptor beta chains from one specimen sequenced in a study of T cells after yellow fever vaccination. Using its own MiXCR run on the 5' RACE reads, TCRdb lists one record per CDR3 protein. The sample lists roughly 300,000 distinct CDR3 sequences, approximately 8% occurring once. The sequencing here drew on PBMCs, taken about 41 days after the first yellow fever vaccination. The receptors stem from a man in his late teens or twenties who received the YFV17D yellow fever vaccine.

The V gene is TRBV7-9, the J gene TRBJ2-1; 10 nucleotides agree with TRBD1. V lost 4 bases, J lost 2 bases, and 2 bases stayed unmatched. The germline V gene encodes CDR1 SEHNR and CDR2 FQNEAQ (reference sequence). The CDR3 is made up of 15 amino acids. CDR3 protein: CASSSGTGAYNEQFF. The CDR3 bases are TGTGCCAGCAGCTCTGGGACAGGGGCCTACAATGAGCAGTTCTTC.

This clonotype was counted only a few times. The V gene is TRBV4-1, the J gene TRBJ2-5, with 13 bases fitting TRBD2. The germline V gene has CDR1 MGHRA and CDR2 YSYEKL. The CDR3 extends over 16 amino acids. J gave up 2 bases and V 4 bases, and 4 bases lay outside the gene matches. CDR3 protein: CASSLRTSGGQETQYF. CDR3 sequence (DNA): TGCGCCAGCAGCCTGAGGACTAGCGGGGGTCAAGAGACCCAGTACTTC.

CDR3 DNA sequence: TGTGCCACCAGCAGGAGGACAGGGAGCCACGAGCAGTACTTC. Translated: CATSRRTGSHEQYF. This chain joins TRBV15 and TRBJ2-7; TRBD1 matches at 8 bases. V was clipped by 3 bases and J by 5 bases; unmatched bases: 6. The CDR3 is 14 residues long. Looked up from germline, CDR1 is LNHNV and CDR2 is YYDKDF (reference sequence). Full variable domain (missing parts from reference TRBV15 and TRBJ2-7): DAMVIQNPRYQVTQFGKPVTLSCSQTLNHNVMYWYQQKSSQAPKLLFHYYDKDFNNEADTPDNFQSRRPNTSFCFLDIRSPGLGDTAMYLCATSRRTGSHEQYFGPGTRLTVT.

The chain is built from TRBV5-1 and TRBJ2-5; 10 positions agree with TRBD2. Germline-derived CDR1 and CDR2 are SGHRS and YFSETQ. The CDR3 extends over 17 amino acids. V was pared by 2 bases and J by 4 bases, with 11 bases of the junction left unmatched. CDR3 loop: CASSLIAGGRKAETQYF. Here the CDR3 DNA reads TGCGCCAGCAGCTTAATAGCGGGGGGTCGAAAGGCAGAGACCCAGTACTTC.

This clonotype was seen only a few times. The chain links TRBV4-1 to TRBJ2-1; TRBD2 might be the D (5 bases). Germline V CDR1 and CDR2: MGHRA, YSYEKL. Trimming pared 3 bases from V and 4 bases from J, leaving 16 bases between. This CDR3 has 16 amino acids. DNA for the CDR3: TGCGCCAGCAGCCAGATCCCCGGACTCGTATACAATGAGCAGTTCTTC. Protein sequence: CASSQIPGLVYNEQFF.

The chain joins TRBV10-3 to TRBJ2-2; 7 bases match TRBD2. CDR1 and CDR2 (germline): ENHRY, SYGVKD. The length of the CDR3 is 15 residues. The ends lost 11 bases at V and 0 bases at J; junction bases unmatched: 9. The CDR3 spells CASHPGTTNTGELFF. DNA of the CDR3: TGTGCCTCGCACCCCGGGACTACGAACACCGGGGAGCTGTTTTTT.

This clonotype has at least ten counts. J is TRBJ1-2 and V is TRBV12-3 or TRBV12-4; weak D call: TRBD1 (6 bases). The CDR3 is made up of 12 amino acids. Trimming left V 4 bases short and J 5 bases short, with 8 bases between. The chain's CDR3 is CASSWTEYGYTF. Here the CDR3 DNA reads TGTGCCAGCAGTTGGACAGAATATGGCTACACCTTC.

As DNA, the CDR3 is TGTGCCAGCAGCTTAGCCCCCGGGCAGGAGTACACAGATACGCAGTATTTT. Translation: CASSLAPGQEYTDTQYF. The rearrangement joins TRBV7-6 to TRBJ2-3; the D is unclear. The CDR3 covers 17 residues. Between the trimmed V and J ends, which lost 0 bases and 2 bases, there was a span of 15 bases. Germline V gene data show CDR1 as SGHVS and CDR2 as FNYEAQ.

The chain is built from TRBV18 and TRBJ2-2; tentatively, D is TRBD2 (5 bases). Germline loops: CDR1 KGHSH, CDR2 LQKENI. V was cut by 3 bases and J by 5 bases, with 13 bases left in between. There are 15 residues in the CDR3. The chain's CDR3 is CASSPWTPGTGELFF. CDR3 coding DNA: TGTGCCAGCTCACCGTGGACCCCGGGGACCGGGGAGCTGTTTTTT.

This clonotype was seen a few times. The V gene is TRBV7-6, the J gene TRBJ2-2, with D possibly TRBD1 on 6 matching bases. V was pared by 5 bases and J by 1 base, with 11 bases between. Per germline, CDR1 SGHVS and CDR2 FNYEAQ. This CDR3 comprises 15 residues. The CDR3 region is CASSRRTENTGELFF. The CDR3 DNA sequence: TGTGCCAGCAGCCGCCGGACAGAGAACACCGGGGAGCTGTTTTTT.

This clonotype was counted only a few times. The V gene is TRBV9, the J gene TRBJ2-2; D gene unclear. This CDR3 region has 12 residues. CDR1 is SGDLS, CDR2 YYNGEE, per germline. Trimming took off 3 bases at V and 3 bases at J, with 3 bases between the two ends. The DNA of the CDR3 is TGTGCCAGCAGCGCATACACCGGGGAGCTGTTTTTT. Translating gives CASSAYTGELFF.

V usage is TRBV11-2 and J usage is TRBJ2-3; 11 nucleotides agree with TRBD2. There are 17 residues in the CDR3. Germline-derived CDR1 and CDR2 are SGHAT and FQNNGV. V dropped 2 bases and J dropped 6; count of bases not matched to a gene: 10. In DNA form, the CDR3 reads TGTGCCAGCAGCTTAAGACCGGGACTAGCGGCCCTTGATACGCAGTATTTT. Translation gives CASSLRPGLAALDTQYF.

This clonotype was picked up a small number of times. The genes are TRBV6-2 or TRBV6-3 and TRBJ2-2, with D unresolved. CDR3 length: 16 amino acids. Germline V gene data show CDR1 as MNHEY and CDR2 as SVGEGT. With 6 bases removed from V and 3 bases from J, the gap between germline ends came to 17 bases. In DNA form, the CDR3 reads TGTGCCAGCAGCGCGAACTGGCCAAGGGACACCGGGGAGCTGTTTTTT. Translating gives CASSANWPRDTGELFF.

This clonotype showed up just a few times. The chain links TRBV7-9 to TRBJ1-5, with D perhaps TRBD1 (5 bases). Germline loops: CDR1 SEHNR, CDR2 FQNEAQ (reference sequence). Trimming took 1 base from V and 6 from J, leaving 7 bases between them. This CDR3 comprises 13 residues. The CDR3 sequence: CASSLDGAQPQHF. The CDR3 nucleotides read TGTGCCAGCAGCTTAGACGGGGCTCAGCCCCAGCATTTT.

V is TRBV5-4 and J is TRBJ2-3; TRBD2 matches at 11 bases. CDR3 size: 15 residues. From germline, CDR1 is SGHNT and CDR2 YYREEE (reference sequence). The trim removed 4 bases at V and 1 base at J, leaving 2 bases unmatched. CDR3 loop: CASSPSGGRTDTQYF. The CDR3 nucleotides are TGTGCCAGCAGCCCTAGCGGGGGGCGCACAGATACGCAGTATTTT.

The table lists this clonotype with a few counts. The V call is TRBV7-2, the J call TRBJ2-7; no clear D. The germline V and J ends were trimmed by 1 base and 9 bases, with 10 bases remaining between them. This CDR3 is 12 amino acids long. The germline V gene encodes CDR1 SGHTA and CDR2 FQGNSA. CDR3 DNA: TGTGCCAGCAGCTTAGGGGTCAGTAGGCAGTACGTC. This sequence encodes CASSLGVSRQYV.

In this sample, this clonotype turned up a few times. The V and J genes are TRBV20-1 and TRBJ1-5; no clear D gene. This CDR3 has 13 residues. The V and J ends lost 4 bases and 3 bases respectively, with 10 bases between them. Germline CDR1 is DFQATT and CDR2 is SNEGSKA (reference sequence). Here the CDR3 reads CSATGPTNQPQHF. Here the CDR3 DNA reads TGCAGTGCTACTGGGCCCACCAATCAGCCCCAGCATTTT.

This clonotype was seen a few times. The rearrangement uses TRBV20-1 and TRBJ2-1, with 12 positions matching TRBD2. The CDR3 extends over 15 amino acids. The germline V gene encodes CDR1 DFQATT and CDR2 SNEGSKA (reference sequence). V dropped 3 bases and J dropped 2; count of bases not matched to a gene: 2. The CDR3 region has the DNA TGCAGTGCTAGTAGACTAGCGGGGGCCTACAATGAGCAGTTCTTC. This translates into CSASRLAGAYNEQFF.

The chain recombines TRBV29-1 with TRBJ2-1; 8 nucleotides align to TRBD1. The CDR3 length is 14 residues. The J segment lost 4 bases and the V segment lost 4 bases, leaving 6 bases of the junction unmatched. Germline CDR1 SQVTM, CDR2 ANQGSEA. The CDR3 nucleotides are TGCAGCGTTGTTGGACAGGGCCCTTACAATGAGCAGTTCTTC. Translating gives CSVVGQGPYNEQFF.

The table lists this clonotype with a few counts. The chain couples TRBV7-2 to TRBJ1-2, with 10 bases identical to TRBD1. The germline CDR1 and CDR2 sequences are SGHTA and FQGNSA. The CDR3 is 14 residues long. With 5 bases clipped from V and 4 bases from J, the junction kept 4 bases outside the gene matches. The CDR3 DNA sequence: TGTGCCAGCAGCCGGACAGGGGGAAGCTATGGCTACACCTTC. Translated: CASSRTGGSYGYTF.

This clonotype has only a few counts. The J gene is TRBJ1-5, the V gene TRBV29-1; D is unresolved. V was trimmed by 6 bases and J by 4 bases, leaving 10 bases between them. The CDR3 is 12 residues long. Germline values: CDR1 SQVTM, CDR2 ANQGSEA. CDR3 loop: CSVGNGNQPQHF. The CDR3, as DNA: TGCAGCGTGGGGAATGGTAATCAGCCCCAGCATTTT.

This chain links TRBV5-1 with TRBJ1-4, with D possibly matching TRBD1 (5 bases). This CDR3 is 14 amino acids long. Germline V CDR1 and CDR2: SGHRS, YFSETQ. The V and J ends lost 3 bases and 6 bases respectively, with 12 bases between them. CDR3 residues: CASSSGHLDEKLFF. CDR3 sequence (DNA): TGCGCCAGCAGCTCTGGACATCTCGATGAAAAACTGTTTTTT.

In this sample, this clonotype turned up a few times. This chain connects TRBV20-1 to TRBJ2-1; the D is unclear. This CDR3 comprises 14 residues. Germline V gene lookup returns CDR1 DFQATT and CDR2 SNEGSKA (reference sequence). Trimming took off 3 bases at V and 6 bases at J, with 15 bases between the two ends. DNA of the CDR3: TGCAGTGCTAGCTTCCGATACGGGTTCAATGAGCAGTTCTTC. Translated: CSASFRYGFNEQFF.

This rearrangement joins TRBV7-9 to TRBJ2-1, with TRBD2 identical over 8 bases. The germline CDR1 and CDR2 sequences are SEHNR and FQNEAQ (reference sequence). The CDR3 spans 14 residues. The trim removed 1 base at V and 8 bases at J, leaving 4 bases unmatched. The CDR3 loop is CASSLDGREDEQFF. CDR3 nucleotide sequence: TGTGCCAGCAGCTTAGATGGGCGGGAGGATGAGCAGTTCTTC.

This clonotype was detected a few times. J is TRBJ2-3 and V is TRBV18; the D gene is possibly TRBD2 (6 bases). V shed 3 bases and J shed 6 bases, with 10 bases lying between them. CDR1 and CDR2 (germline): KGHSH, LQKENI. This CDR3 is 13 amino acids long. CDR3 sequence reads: CASSPRGRDTQYF. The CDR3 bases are TGTGCCAGCTCACCGCGAGGGAGGGATACGCAGTATTTT.